A selection of T cell receptor beta chains follows, all from one sample in a study of T cell repertoires in cytomegalovirus infection. TCRdb reprocessed the reads via MiXCR and lists one record per CDR3 protein. The sample has 200,000 to 250,000 distinct CDR3 sequences; less than 50% are singletons. The antigens these receptors bind are not known. Material: CD8+ T cells from cultured PBMCs, obtained from culture after CMV antigen stimulation. Receptors were obtained from a human donor in good health (CMV status not recorded). Some clones in this sample may be carry-over from other donors' samples. The CDR3 runs from the conserved cysteine through the conserved F or W. Each record gives: D gene, CDR3 length, clone size, V gene, J gene, CDR3 protein, CDR3 DNA. A D gene is named only where the DNA matches it firmly. The listing skips clone size in some rows; elsewhere it reads once, few, many or a size class.

NA	14	NA	TRBV6-6	TRBJ2-5	CASWGGAYRETQYF	TGTGCCAGCTGGGGGGGGGCCTACCGGGAGACCCAGTACTTC
NA	15	once	TRBV6-1	TRBJ2-1	CASSEAEPSYNEQFF	TGTGCCAGCAGTGAAGCGGAACCCTCCTACAATGAGCAGTTCTTC
TRBD2	17	NA	TRBV15	TRBJ2-4	CATRQMSRTSGSNIQYF	TGTGCCACCAGGCAGATGTCGAGGACTAGCGGGAGTAACATTCAGTACTTC
NA	14	few	TRBV10-3	TRBJ1-3	CAISEGPPGNTIYF	TGTGCCATCTCAGAGGGACCTCCTGGAAACACCATATATTTT
TRBD2	16	NA	TRBV7-9	TRBJ2-1	CASSLVGTSRYNEQFF	TGTGCCAGCAGCTTAGTGGGGACTAGCAGGTACAATGAGCAGTTCTTC
TRBD2	17	few	TRBV7-2	TRBJ2-2	CASSDSGTSGTTGELFF	TGTGCCAGCAGCGATAGCGGGACTAGCGGGACGACGGGGGAGCTGTTTTTT
TRBD2	15	few	TRBV2	TRBJ2-7	CASSERTSGTYEQYF	TGTGCCAGCAGTGAAAGGACTAGCGGGACCTACGAGCAGTACTTC
TRBD1	16	NA	TRBV6-6	TRBJ1-3	CASSYSLRQGGNTIYF	TGTGCCAGCAGTTACTCCCTTCGACAGGGTGGAAACACCATATATTTT
NA	12	few	TRBV2	TRBJ2-7	CASSEWGREQYF	TGTGCCAGCAGTGAATGGGGTCGGGAGCAGTACTTC
NA	11	NA	TRBV27	TRBJ1-1	CATFGNTEAFF	TGTGCCACCTTTGGGAACACTGAAGCTTTCTTT
NA	13	NA	TRBV25-1	TRBJ1-1	CASSGHENTEAFF	TGTGCCAGCAGTGGTCACGAGAACACTGAAGCTTTCTTT
TRBD1	16	once	TRBV15	TRBJ1-1	CATTIVPGTGSSEAFF	TGTGCCACCACCATCGTACCCGGGACAGGTTCGAGTGAAGCTTTCTTT
TRBD1	15	NA	TRBV6-1	TRBJ2-1	CASKDRGSSYNEQFF	TGTGCCAGCAAAGACAGGGGGAGCTCCTACAATGAGCAGTTCTTC
NA	11	NA	TRBV30	TRBJ2-3	CAWSAGTTQYF	TGTGCCTGGAGTGCCGGGACTACGCAGTATTTT
TRBD2	17	NA	TRBV6-8	TRBJ2-1	CASSSTSPGGIHNEQFF	TGTGCCAGCAGTTCCACATCCCCGGGGGGGATTCACAATGAGCAGTTCTTC
TRBD2	16	many	TRBV7-8	TRBJ2-1	CASSWRERISYNEQFF	TGTGCCAGCAGCTGGCGGGAGCGGATCTCCTACAATGAGCAGTTCTTC